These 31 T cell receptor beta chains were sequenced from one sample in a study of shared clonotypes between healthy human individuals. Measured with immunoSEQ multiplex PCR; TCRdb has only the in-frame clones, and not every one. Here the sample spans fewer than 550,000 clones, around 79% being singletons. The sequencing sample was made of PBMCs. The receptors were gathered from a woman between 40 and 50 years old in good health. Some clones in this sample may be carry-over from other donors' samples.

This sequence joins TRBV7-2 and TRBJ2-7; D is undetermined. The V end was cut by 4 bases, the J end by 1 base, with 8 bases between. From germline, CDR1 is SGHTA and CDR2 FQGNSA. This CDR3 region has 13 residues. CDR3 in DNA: TGTGCCAGCAGCTGGGATTTATCCTACGAGCAGTACTTC. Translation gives CASSWDLSYEQYF. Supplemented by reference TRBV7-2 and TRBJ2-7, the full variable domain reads GAGVSQSPSNKVTEKGKDVELRCDPISGHTALYWYRQSLGQGLEFLIYFQGNSAPDKSGLPSDRFSAERTGGSVSTLTIQRTQQEDSAVYLCASSWDLSYEQYFGPGTRLTVT.

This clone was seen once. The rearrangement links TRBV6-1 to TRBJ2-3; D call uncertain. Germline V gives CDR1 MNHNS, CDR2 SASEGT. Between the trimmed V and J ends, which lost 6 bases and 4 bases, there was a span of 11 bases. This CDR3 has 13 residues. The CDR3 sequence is CASRVSGADTQYF. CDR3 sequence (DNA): TGTGCCAGCAGGGTCTCAGGTGCAGATACGCAGTATTTT.

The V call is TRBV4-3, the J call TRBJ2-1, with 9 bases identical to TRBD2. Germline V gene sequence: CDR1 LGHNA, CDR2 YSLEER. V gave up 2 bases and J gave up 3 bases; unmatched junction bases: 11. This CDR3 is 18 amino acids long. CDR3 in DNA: TGCGCCAGCAGCCAACGCGCTCAGCGGGAGGCGGGCTACAATGAGCAGTTCTTC. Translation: CASSQRAQREAGYNEQFF.

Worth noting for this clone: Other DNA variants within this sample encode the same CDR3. CDR3 protein: CASSYSSGVYGYTF. CDR3 DNA sequence: TGTGCCAGCAGTTACAGTTCAGGGGTCTATGGCTACACCTTC. The chain joins TRBV6-5 to TRBJ1-2; D may be TRBD1 (6 bases). The germline V gene has CDR1 MNHEY and CDR2 SVGAGI. V lost 2 bases and J lost 4, with 11 bases in between. CDR3 length: 14 residues.

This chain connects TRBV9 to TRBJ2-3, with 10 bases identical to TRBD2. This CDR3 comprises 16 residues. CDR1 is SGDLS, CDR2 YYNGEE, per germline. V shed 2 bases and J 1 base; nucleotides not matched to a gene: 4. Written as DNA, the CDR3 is TGTGCCAGCAGCGTGGAGCTAGCGGGAGGCACAGATACGCAGTATTTT. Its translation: CASSVELAGGTDTQYF. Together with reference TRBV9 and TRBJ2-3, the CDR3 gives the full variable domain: DSGVTQTPKHLITATGQRVTLRCSPRSGDLSVYWYQQSLDQGLQFLIQYYNGEERAKGNILERFSAQQFPDLHSELNLSSLELGDSALYFCASSVELAGGTDTQYFGPGTRLTVL.

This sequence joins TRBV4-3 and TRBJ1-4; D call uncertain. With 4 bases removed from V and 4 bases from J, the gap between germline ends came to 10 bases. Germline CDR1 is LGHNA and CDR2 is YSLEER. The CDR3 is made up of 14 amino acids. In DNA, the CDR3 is TGCGCCAGCAGCCGCGGGGTCTTTAATGAAAAACTGTTTTTT. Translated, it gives CASSRGVFNEKLFF.

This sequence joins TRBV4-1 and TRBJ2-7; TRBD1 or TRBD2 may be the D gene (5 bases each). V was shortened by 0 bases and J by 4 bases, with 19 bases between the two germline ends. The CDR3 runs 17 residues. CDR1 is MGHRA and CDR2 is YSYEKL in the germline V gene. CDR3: CASSQDTGTQFPYEQYF. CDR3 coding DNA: TGCGCCAGCAGCCAAGACACCGGGACCCAGTTTCCTTACGAGCAGTACTTC.

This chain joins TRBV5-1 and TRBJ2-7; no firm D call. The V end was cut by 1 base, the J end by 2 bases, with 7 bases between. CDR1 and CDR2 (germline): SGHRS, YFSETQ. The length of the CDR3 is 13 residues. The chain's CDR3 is CASSLQETYEQYF. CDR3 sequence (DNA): TGCGCCAGCAGCTTGCAAGAAACCTACGAGCAGTACTTC.

CDR3 loop: CASSPSGATGELFF. For the CDR3, the DNA is TGTGCCAGCAGCCCTAGCGGGGCCACCGGGGAGCTGTTTTTT. The V and J genes are TRBV7-3 and TRBJ2-2; the match to TRBD2 covers 9 bases. Germline CDR1 SGHTA, CDR2 FQGTGA. V was pared by 5 bases and J by 4 bases, with 2 bases of the junction left unmatched. This CDR3 region has 14 residues. Full variable domain (rest looked up from reference TRBV7-3 and TRBJ2-2): GAGVSQTPSNKVTEKGKYVELRCDPISGHTALYWYRQSLGQGPEFLIYFQGTGAADDSGLPNDRFFAVRPEGSVSTLKIQRTERGDSAVYLCASSPSGATGELFFGEGSRLTVL.

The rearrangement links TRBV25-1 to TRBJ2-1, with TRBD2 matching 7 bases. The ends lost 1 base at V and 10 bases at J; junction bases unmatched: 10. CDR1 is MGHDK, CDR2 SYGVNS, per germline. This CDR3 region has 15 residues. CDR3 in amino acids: CASSEFLGGPGEQFF. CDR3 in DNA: TGTGCCAGCAGTGAATTTCTGGGAGGGCCAGGGGAGCAGTTCTTC.

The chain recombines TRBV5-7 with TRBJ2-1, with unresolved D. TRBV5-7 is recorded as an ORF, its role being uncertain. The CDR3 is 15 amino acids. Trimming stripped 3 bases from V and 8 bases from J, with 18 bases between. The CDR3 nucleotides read TGTGCCAGCAGCTACGGACGCATCCTGGTTTATGAGCAGTTCTTC. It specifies CASSYGRILVYEQFF.

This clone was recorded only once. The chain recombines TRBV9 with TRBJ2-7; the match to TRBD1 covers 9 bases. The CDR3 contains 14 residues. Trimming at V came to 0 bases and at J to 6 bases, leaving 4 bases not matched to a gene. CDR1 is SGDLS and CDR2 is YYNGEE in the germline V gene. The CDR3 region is CASSVDRGRAEQYF. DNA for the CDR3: TGTGCCAGCAGCGTAGACAGGGGGCGCGCCGAGCAGTACTTC.

The CDR3 DNA reads TGTGCCAGCAGTGGATTGAAAACAGGGATGAACACTGAAGCTTTCTTT. This encodes CASSGLKTGMNTEAFF. The V call is TRBV25-1, the J call TRBJ1-1, with D possibly TRBD1 on 6 matching bases. CDR1 is MGHDK and CDR2 is SYGVNS in the germline V gene. CDR3 length equals 16 residues. V lost 4 bases, J lost 0 bases, and 15 bases lay in between.

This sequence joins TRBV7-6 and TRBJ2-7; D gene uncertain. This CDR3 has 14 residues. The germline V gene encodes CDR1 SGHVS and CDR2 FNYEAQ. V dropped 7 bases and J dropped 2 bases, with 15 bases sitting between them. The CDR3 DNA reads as TGTGCCAGCACCCCTCGACTCTTCCCCTACGAGCAGTACTTC. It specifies CASTPRLFPYEQYF.

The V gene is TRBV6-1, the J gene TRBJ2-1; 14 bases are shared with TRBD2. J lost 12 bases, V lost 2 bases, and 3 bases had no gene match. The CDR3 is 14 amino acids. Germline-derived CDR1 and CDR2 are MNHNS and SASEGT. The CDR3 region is CASSERGTSGRQFF. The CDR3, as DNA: TGTGCCAGCAGTGAAAGGGGGACTAGCGGGAGGCAGTTCTTC.

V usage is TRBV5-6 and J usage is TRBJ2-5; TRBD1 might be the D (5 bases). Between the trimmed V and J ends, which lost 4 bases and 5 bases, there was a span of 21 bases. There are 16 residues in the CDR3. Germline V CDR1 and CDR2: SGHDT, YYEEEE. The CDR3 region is CASSQVRVSVWETQYF. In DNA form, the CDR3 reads TGTGCCAGCAGCCAAGTCAGGGTTTCAGTGTGGGAGACCCAGTACTTC.

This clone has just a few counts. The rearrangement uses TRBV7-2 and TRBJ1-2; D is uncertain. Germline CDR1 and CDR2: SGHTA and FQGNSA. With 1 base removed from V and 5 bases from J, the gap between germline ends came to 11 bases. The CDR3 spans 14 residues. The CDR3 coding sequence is TGTGCCAGCAGCTTAGGACGGCGGATGTATGGCTACACCTTC. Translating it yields CASSLGRRMYGYTF. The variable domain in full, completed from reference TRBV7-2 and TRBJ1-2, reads GAGVSQSPSNKVTEKGKDVELRCDPISGHTALYWYRQSLGQGLEFLIYFQGNSAPDKSGLPSDRFSAERTGGSVSTLTIQRTQQEDSAVYLCASSLGRRMYGYTFGSGTRLTVV.

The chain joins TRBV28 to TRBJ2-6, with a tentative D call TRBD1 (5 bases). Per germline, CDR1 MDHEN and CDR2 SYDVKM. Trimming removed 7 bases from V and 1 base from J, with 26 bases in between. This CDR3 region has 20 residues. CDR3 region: CASKHPPGRVVLSGANVLTF. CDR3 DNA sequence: TGTGCCAGCAAGCACCCCCCGGGCAGGGTGGTACTTTCTGGGGCCAACGTCCTGACTTTC.

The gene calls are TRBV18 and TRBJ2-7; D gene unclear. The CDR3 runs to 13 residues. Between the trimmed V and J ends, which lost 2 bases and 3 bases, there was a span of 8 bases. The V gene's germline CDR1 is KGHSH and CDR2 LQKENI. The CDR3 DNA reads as TGTGCCAGCTCACCAGACCAGAGCTACGAGCAGTACTTC. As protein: CASSPDQSYEQYF.

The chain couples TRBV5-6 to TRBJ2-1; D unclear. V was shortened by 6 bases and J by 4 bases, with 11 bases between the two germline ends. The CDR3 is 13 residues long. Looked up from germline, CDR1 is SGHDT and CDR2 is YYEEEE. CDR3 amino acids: CASTLPGYNEQFF. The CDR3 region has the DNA TGTGCCAGCACCCTACCCGGTTACAATGAGCAGTTCTTC. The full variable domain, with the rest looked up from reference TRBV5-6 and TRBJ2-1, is DAGVTQSPTHLIKTRGQQVTLRCSPKSGHDTVSWYQQALGQGPQFIFQYYEEEERQRGNFPDRFSGHQFPNYSSELNVNALLLGDSALYLCASTLPGYNEQFFGPGTRLTVL.

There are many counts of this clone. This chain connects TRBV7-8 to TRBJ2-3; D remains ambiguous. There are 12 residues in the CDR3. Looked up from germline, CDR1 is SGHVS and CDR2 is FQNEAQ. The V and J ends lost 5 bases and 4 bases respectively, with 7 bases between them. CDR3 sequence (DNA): TGTGCCAGCAGCCACGGGTCAGATACGCAGTATTTT. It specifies CASSHGSDTQYF. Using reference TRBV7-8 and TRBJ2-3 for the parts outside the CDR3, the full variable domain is GAGVSQSPRYKVAKRGQDVALRCDPISGHVSLFWYQQALGQGPEFLTYFQNEAQLDKSGLPSDRFFAERPEGSVSTLKIQRTQQEDSAVYLCASSHGSDTQYFGPGTRLTVL.

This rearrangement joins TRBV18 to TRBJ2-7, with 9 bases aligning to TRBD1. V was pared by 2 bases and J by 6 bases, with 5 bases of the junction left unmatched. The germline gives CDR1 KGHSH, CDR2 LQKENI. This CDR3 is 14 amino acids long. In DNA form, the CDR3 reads TGTGCCAGCTCACCAGACAGGGGGTTCAGCGAGCAGTACTTC. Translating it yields CASSPDRGFSEQYF.

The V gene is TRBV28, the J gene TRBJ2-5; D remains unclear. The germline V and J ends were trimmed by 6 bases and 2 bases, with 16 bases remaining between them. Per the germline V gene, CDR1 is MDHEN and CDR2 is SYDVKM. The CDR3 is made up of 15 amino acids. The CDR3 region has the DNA TGTGCCAGCAGCCCACACCTAGGGAATCAAGAGACCCAGTACTTC. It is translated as CASSPHLGNQETQYF. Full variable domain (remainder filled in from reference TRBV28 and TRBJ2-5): DVKVTQSSRYLVKRTGEKVFLECVQDMDHENMFWYRQDPGLGLRLIYFSYDVKMKEKGDIPEGYSVSREKKERFSLILESASTNQTSMYLCASSPHLGNQETQYFGPGTRLLVL.

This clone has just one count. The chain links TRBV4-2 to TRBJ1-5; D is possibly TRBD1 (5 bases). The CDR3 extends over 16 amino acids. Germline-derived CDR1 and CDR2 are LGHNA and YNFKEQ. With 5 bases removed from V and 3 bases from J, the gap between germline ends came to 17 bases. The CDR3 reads CASSLDGGSINQPQHF. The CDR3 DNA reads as TGTGCCAGCAGCTTGGATGGGGGATCGATCAATCAGCCCCAGCATTTT.

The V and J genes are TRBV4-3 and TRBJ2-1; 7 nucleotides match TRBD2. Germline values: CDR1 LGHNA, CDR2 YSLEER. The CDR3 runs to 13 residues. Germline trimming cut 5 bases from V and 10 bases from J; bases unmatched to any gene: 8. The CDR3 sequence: CASSLAGAGEQFF. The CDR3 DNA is TGCGCCAGCAGCTTGGCGGGAGCGGGAGAGCAGTTCTTC.

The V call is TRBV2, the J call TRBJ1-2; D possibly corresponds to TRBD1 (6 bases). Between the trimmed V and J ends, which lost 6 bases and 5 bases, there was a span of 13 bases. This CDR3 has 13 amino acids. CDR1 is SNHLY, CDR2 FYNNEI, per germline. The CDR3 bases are TGTGCCAGCAGGGTAGACAGGTCTTATGGCTACACCTTC. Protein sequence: CASRVDRSYGYTF. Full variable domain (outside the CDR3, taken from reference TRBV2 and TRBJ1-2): EPEVTQTPSHQVTQMGQEVILRCVPISNHLYFYWYRQILGQKVEFLVSFYNNEISEKSEIFDDQFSVERPDGSNFTLKIRSTKLEDSAMYFCASRVDRSYGYTFGSGTRLTVV.

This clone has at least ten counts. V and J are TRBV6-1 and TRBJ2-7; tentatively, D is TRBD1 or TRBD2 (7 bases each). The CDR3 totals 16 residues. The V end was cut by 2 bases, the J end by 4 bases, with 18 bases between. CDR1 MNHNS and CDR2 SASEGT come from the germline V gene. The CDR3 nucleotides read TGTGCCAGCAGTGAAATAGCGGGCAGGGGGTCGTACGAGCAGTACTTC. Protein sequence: CASSEIAGRGSYEQYF.

The CDR3 loop reads CAWRRQGAAYEQYF. CDR3 in DNA: TGTGCCTGGAGGCGACAGGGAGCAGCCTACGAGCAGTACTTC. The chain couples TRBV30 to TRBJ2-7; 7 nucleotides line up with TRBD1. This CDR3 contains 14 residues. V shed 3 bases and J 2 bases; nucleotides not matched to a gene: 7. CDR1 and CDR2 (germline): GTSNPN, SVGIG (reference sequence).

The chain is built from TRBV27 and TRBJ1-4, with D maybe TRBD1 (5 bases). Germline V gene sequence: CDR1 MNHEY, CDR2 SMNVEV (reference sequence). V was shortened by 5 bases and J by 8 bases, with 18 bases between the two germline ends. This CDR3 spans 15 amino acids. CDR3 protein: CASSPDTFGVEKLFF. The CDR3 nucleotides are TGTGCCAGCAGTCCGGACACCTTCGGGGTGGAAAAACTGTTTTTT.

Here the CDR3 reads CASSLVASGNSYNEQFF. The CDR3 nucleotides read TGCGCCAGCAGCTTGGTAGCTAGCGGGAACTCCTACAATGAGCAGTTCTTC. The chain employs TRBV5-1 and TRBJ2-1; 9 bases are shared with TRBD2. V was clipped by 0 bases and J by 0 bases; unmatched bases: 4. The CDR3 covers 17 residues. The germline V gene has CDR1 SGHRS and CDR2 YFSETQ.

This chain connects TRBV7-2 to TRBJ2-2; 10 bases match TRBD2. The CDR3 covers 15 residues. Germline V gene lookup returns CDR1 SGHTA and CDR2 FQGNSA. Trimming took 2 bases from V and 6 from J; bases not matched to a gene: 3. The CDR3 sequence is CASSLTSGIPGELFF. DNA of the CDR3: TGTGCCAGCAGCTTAACTAGCGGGATCCCCGGGGAGCTGTTTTTT.